The rows below give T cell receptor beta chains drawn from one sample of a study of cytomegalovirus exposure and HLA in healthy donors. Data came from immunoSEQ multiplex PCR; TCRdb stores just in-frame clones and leaves some out. The data show some 200,000 clones, 75% to 90% seen once. Sequencing was performed on PBMCs. Source of these receptors: a man aged 45-60 years in good health and CMV-seronegative. The CDR3 runs from the conserved cysteine through the conserved F or W. A D gene is named only where the DNA matches it firmly. Only some rows state a clone size, as once, few, many or a class for expanded clones.

-	11	TRBV5-1	TRBJ2-7	-	TGCGCCAGCAGAGGGGAATACGAGCAGTACTTC	CASRGEYEQYF
-	14	TRBV6-6	TRBJ2-3	once	TGTGCCAGCAGTTACTCGCCAGGCACAGATACGCAGTATTTT	CASSYSPGTDTQYF
TRBD2	16	TRBV18	TRBJ2-1	-	TGTGCCAGCTCCCGCACTCCGGGGGGGCCTGAGAATGAGCAGTTCTTC	CASSRTPGGPENEQFF
-	14	TRBV7-9	TRBJ1-5	few	TGTGCCAGCAGCTCCCTACGAAGCAATCAGCCCCAGCATTTT	CASSSLRSNQPQHF
-	14	TRBV2	TRBJ1-1	-	TGTGCCAGCAGTGAAGACAGGGTACGGACTGAAGCTTTCTTT	CASSEDRVRTEAFF
-	15	TRBV5-1	TRBJ2-2	once	TGCGCCAGCAGCGAATCTGGACAGTTCACCGGGGAGCTGTTTTTT	CASSESGQFTGELFF
-	16	TRBV7-9	TRBJ2-6	-	TGTGCCAGTACCGGTGTATTGAGCTCTGGGGCCAACGTCCTGACTTTC	CASTGVLSSGANVLTF
TRBD1	13	TRBV28	TRBJ1-2	few	TGTGCCTATGGGGGACAGGCGGACTATGGCTACACCTTC	CAYGGQADYGYTF
-	14	TRBV18	TRBJ2-7	-	TGTGCCAGCTCACCAAGGGACAATAGCTACGAGCAGTACTTC	CASSPRDNSYEQYF
TRBD1	14	TRBV9	TRBJ1-5	-	TGTGCCAGCAGCGTATCAGGGGGGTTTCAGCCCCAGCATTTT	CASSVSGGFQPQHF
-	14	TRBV5-4	TRBJ1-5	-	TGTGCCAGCAGCTTCCGGGGATCAGGTCAGCCCCAGCATTTT	CASSFRGSGQPQHF
-	12	TRBV6-6	TRBJ1-5	-	TGTGCCAGCGGGCGGGAGAATCAGCCCCAGCATTTT	CASGRENQPQHF
-	16	TRBV5-6	TRBJ2-2	-	TGTGCCAGCCGACCCATCTCGAGCGGGAACACCGGGGAGCTGTTTTTT	CASRPISSGNTGELFF
TRBD1	14	TRBV6-1	TRBJ1-2	-	TGTGCCAGCAGGGGACAGACATTTAACTATGGCTACACCTTC	CASRGQTFNYGYTF
-	13	TRBV30	TRBJ1-1	few	TGTGCCTGGCGGGCGGCGGGAGGCACTGAAGCTTTCTTT	CAWRAAGGTEAFF
-	13	TRBV5-1	TRBJ1-1	-	TGCGCCAGCAGCCCCCGGGGGGCTACTGAAGCTTTCTTT	CASSPRGATEAFF
-	13	TRBV29-1	TRBJ2-4	-	TGCAGCGCGAAGGAGGGGGCCAAAAACATTCAGTACTTC	CSAKEGAKNIQYF
-	16	TRBV4-1	TRBJ2-7	once	TGCGCCAGCAGACAGGGACTACGCCTATCTTCCGGCGAGCAGTACTTC	CASRQGLRLSSGEQYF
-	17	TRBV5-1	TRBJ2-3	-	TGCGCCAGCAGCTCGAATGGGCGGGTTTTAGTCACAGATACGCAGTATTTT	CASSSNGRVLVTDTQYF
-	17	TRBV5-1	TRBJ1-2	-	TGCGCCAGCAGCCTCAGAGCTCAGGGAAGGTACTCAGGAGGCTACACCTTC	CASSLRAQGRYSGGYTF
TRBD1	17	TRBV7-2	TRBJ2-2	-	TGTGCCAGCAGCTTAGCAAGACAGGGGGGAAACACCGGGGAGCTGTTTTTT	CASSLARQGGNTGELFF
-	14	TRBV5-1	TRBJ1-5	-	TGCGCCAGCAGCTTGGCGGGAAGCAATCAGCCCCAGCATTTT	CASSLAGSNQPQHF
-	17	TRBV18	TRBJ2-5	-	TGTGCCAGCTCACCACCCCTCGCGGGGACCCTCCAAGAGACCCAGTACTTC	CASSPPLAGTLQETQYF
TRBD2	15	TRBV7-2	TRBJ2-3	-	TGTGCCAGCAGCTTAAGCCTAGCGGTCACAGATACGCAGTATTTT	CASSLSLAVTDTQYF
TRBD2	15	TRBV14	TRBJ2-7	-	TGTGCCAGCAGCCAAGTAAGGACTAGGAGTTCCGAGCAGTACTTC	CASSQVRTRSSEQYF
-	15	TRBV5-1	TRBJ2-7	once	TGCGCCAGCAGCTTGGCTCTAGGGGATCAGGACGAGCAGTACTTC	CASSLALGDQDEQYF
-	16	TRBV19	TRBJ2-1	-	TGTGCCAGTACGGAGGGGGGGACCGGATCCTACAATGAGCAGTTCTTC	CASTEGGTGSYNEQFF
-	14	TRBV28	TRBJ2-7	once	TGTGCCAGCAGTTTAGGGCGGGGACCCTTCGAGCAGTACTTC	CASSLGRGPFEQYF
TRBD2	13	TRBV2	TRBJ2-1	-	TGTGCCAGCAGCGCTGGGACTAGCGGTGAGCAGTTCTTC	CASSAGTSGEQFF
-	10	TRBV28	TRBJ1-2	once	TGTGCGGTATCTGAGCCTGGCTACACCTTC	CAVSEPGYTF